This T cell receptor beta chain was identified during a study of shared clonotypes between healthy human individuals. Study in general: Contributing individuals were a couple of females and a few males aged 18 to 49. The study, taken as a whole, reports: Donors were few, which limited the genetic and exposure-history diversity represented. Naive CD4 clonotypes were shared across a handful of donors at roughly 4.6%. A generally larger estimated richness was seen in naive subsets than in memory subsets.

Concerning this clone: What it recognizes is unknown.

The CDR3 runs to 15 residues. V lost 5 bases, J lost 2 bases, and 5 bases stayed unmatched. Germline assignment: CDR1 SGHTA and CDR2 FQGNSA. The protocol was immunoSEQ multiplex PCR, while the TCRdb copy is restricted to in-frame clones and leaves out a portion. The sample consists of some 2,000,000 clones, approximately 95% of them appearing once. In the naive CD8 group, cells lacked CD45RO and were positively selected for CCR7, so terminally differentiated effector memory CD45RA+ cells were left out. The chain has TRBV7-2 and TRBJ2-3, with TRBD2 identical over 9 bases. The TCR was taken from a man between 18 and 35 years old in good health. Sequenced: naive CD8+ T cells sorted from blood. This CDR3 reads CASSAVAGDTDTQYF. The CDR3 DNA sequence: TGTGCCAGCAGCGCAGTAGCGGGGGACACAGATACGCAGTATTTT.